This T cell receptor (beta chain) was captured by sequencing in a study of blood T cell repertoires in COVID-19. As for the study in general: Both acute and convalescent COVID-19 samples were obtained from the United States, Italy and Spain.

Profiled with immunoSEQ multiplex PCR; TCRdb holds only in-frame clones, not every one. The sample consists of some 340,000 clones, 85% to 95% of them appearing once. Individuals drawn from 20 to 30 US areas were about 18 to 95 years old. Cohort allocation depended upon clinical history that participants reported. Sequencing input: PBMCs or T cells enriched from blood (not recorded which). The TCR was taken from a woman aged 25 to 39 who had been exposed to COVID-19.

CDR3 sequence reads: CASSQDRDTEAFF. CDR3 DNA sequence: TGTGCCAGCAGCCAGGACAGAGACACTGAAGCTTTCTTT. This chain links TRBV5-6 with TRBJ1-1; D may be TRBD1 (6 bases). Germline V gene lookup returns CDR1 SGHDT and CDR2 YYEEEE. V was pared by 4 bases and J by 3 bases, with 10 bases between. This CDR3 spans 13 amino acids.